This TCR beta chain was identified in a study of shared clonotypes between healthy human individuals. The wider study: There were three CD4 naive, three CD4 memory, two CD8 naive and one CD8 memory plates per donor. Overall study results and limits: Sharing across four donors was seen in roughly 5% of naive CD4 clonotypes.

For this clone: Its antigen is unknown.

Clones were read by immunoSEQ multiplex PCR, and TCRdb kept only the in-frame ones, dropping some. The sample has a few million clones, around 94% seen once. CDR1 and CDR2 from the germline V gene are MGHRA and YSYEKL. This CDR3 has 16 amino acids. Trimming cost V 7 bases and J 2 bases, with 18 bases left between them. J is TRBJ1-5 and V is TRBV4-1; D may be TRBD1 (6 bases). The material sequenced was naive CD4+ T cells sorted from blood. Subset defined: CD45RA+ positively selected. The TCR originated in a man between 18 and 35 years old in good health. The CDR3 DNA follows: TGCGCCAGCACCTACGAGGGGGGCGGGGGCAATCAGCCCCAGCATTTT. It specifies CASTYEGGGGNQPQHF.